A selection of T cell receptor beta chains follows, all from one sample in a study of OX40 agonist ivuxolimab in advanced cancers. The assay was immunoSEQ multiplex PCR, and TCRdb's table has in-frame clones only and misses some. Found here are tens of thousands of clones, 85% to 90% of them singletons; the top ten hold 40% to 55%. Sequencing used CD4+ or CD8+ T cells sorted from blood, obtained in a trial of the OX40 agonist ivuxolimab. All receptors come from an adult with an advanced solid tumor such as melanoma, head and neck, liver or kidney cancer. Both conserved end residues are trimmed from each CDR3.

V gene: TRBV5-1
CDR3 protein: ASSYGQPYEQY

V gene: TRBV5-6
CDR3 protein: ASSLGRTSSYNEQF

V gene: TRBV27
CDR3 protein: ASIPHGGADFYEQY

V gene: TRBV6-4
CDR3 protein: ASSEEGGFQETQY

V gene: TRBV5-6
CDR3 protein: ASTPWGAEETQY

V gene: TRBV6-5
CDR3 protein: ASSYGTAGDSPLH

V gene: TRBV30
CDR3 protein: AWSSPISGANVLT

V gene: TRBV11-2
CDR3 protein: ASSTGTGDQPQH

V gene: TRBV27
CDR3 protein: ASSSQGAQNIQY

V gene: TRBV28
CDR3 protein: ASSFIRNTEAF

V gene: TRBV27
CDR3 protein: ASSLGSNEQF

V gene: TRBV4-1
CDR3 protein: ASSQEEVLAGGYGTDTQY

V gene: TRBV7-9
CDR3 protein: ASSLAGQGTNYGYT

V gene: TRBV28
CDR3 protein: ASSPPGGSQETQY

V gene: TRBV5-1
CDR3 protein: ASSLWGGELF

V gene: TRBV15
CDR3 protein: ATSRGSGTPAHYNEQF

V gene: TRBV28
CDR3 protein: ASRRVTSFYNEQF

V gene: TRBV7-9
CDR3 protein: ASSLGEFSTDTQY

V gene: TRBV4-2
CDR3 protein: ASSQEEGGETQY

V gene: TRBV7-9
CDR3 protein: ASNSGGVNTEAF

V gene: TRBV5-5
CDR3 protein: ASSLLDRGWENSPLH

V gene: TRBV19
CDR3 protein: ASSWTDSGNTIY

V gene: TRBV5-4
CDR3 protein: ASSDPTGSTDTQY